This paragraph covers one TCR beta chain sequence. This table comes from immunoSEQ multiplex PCR, and its TCRdb copy is limited to in-frame clones, with some not included. The sample has about 150,000 clones; 76% are singletons. These data originate in a study of blood T cell repertoires in COVID-19. Study-wide background: COVID-19 samples from acute and convalescent phases originated in the United States, Italy and Spain.

This CDR3 contains 13 residues. Trimming cost V 7 bases and J 6 bases; bases outside gene matches: 8. In germline, CDR1 is SGHRS, CDR2 YFSETQ. The TCR originated in a woman of 80 years or more with acute or convalescent COVID-19. Material: peripheral blood. This sequence joins TRBV5-1 and TRBJ1-1; 8 bases are shared with TRBD1. The CDR3 region is CASGKGQVPEAFF. The CDR3 DNA sequence: TGCGCCAGCGGCAAGGGACAGGTCCCTGAAGCTTTCTTT. Drawing the rest from reference TRBV5-1 and TRBJ1-1, the complete variable domain is KAGVTQTPRYLIKTRGQQVTLSCSPISGHRSVSWYQQTPGQGLQFLFEYFSETQRNKGNFPGRFSGRQFSNSRSEMNVSTLELGDSALYLCASGKGQVPEAFFGQGTRLTVV.